Detailed here is one T cell receptor beta chain. These data are taken from a study of blood T cell repertoires in COVID-19. In the study overall: Sites across the United States, Italy and Spain contributed samples from acute and convalescent COVID-19. PBMCs, B-cell-depleted T cells, or T cells provided the cDNA or gDNA that made up the material.

Methods used by the authors: Amplification of reference gene primers provided the estimated nucleated cell counts. Method: immunoSEQ multiplex PCR; TCRdb's copy keeps in-frame clones and lacks some. D and trimming were read from the DNA, whereas the V and J calls and clone size are those reported in that table. The sample shows around 100,000 clones, 85% to 90% of them seen only once. The CDR3 loop spans 16 amino acids. The germline V gene encodes CDR1 KGHSH and CDR2 LQKENI. V gave up 6 bases and J gave up 7 bases; unmatched junction bases: 13. The source of this sequence is a human donor in a cohort sampled during active COVID-19. Material for sequencing was peripheral blood. The V gene is TRBV18, the J gene TRBJ1-5; 9 nucleotides align to TRBD1. In DNA, the CDR3 is TGTGCCAGCTCCCACACGGTAACAGGGGGCTTGCAGCCCCAGCATTTT. It translates to CASSHTVTGGLQPQHF.